This T cell receptor (beta chain) was captured in a study of a mutant IDH1 vaccine in newly diagnosed glioma. The count of this clone is one. Its specificity is unknown. Germline V gene sequence: CDR1 KGHSH, CDR2 LQKENI. CDR3 length equals 15 residues. The V end was cut by 4 bases, the J end by 7 bases, with 16 bases between. Sequenced by immunoSEQ multiplex PCR; TCRdb stores in-frame clones only, minus some. The sample carries 25,000 to 30,000 clones, approximately 80% recorded once. This sample's time point: week 23, last vaccination. Each dose of the vaccine consisted of 300 ug of mutant IDH1 20-mer peptide, with topical imiquimod.

The sample was PBMCs, taken from a glioma patient whose treatment included an IDH1 peptide vaccine. The receptor comes from a woman aged 18 to 35 with glioma. The J gene is TRBJ2-2, the V gene TRBV18; D might be TRBD1 (6 bases). Here the CDR3 DNA reads TGTGCCAGCTCACTTAACCAGGGGACGAGCGGGGAGCTGTTTTTT. It encodes CASSLNQGTSGELFF. Full variable domain (missing parts from reference TRBV18 and TRBJ2-2): NAGVMQNPRHLVRRRGQEARLRCSPMKGHSHVYWYRQLPEEGLKFMVYLQKENIIDESGMPKERFSAEFPKEGPSILRIQQVVRGDSAAYFCASSLNQGTSGELFFGEGSRLTVL.